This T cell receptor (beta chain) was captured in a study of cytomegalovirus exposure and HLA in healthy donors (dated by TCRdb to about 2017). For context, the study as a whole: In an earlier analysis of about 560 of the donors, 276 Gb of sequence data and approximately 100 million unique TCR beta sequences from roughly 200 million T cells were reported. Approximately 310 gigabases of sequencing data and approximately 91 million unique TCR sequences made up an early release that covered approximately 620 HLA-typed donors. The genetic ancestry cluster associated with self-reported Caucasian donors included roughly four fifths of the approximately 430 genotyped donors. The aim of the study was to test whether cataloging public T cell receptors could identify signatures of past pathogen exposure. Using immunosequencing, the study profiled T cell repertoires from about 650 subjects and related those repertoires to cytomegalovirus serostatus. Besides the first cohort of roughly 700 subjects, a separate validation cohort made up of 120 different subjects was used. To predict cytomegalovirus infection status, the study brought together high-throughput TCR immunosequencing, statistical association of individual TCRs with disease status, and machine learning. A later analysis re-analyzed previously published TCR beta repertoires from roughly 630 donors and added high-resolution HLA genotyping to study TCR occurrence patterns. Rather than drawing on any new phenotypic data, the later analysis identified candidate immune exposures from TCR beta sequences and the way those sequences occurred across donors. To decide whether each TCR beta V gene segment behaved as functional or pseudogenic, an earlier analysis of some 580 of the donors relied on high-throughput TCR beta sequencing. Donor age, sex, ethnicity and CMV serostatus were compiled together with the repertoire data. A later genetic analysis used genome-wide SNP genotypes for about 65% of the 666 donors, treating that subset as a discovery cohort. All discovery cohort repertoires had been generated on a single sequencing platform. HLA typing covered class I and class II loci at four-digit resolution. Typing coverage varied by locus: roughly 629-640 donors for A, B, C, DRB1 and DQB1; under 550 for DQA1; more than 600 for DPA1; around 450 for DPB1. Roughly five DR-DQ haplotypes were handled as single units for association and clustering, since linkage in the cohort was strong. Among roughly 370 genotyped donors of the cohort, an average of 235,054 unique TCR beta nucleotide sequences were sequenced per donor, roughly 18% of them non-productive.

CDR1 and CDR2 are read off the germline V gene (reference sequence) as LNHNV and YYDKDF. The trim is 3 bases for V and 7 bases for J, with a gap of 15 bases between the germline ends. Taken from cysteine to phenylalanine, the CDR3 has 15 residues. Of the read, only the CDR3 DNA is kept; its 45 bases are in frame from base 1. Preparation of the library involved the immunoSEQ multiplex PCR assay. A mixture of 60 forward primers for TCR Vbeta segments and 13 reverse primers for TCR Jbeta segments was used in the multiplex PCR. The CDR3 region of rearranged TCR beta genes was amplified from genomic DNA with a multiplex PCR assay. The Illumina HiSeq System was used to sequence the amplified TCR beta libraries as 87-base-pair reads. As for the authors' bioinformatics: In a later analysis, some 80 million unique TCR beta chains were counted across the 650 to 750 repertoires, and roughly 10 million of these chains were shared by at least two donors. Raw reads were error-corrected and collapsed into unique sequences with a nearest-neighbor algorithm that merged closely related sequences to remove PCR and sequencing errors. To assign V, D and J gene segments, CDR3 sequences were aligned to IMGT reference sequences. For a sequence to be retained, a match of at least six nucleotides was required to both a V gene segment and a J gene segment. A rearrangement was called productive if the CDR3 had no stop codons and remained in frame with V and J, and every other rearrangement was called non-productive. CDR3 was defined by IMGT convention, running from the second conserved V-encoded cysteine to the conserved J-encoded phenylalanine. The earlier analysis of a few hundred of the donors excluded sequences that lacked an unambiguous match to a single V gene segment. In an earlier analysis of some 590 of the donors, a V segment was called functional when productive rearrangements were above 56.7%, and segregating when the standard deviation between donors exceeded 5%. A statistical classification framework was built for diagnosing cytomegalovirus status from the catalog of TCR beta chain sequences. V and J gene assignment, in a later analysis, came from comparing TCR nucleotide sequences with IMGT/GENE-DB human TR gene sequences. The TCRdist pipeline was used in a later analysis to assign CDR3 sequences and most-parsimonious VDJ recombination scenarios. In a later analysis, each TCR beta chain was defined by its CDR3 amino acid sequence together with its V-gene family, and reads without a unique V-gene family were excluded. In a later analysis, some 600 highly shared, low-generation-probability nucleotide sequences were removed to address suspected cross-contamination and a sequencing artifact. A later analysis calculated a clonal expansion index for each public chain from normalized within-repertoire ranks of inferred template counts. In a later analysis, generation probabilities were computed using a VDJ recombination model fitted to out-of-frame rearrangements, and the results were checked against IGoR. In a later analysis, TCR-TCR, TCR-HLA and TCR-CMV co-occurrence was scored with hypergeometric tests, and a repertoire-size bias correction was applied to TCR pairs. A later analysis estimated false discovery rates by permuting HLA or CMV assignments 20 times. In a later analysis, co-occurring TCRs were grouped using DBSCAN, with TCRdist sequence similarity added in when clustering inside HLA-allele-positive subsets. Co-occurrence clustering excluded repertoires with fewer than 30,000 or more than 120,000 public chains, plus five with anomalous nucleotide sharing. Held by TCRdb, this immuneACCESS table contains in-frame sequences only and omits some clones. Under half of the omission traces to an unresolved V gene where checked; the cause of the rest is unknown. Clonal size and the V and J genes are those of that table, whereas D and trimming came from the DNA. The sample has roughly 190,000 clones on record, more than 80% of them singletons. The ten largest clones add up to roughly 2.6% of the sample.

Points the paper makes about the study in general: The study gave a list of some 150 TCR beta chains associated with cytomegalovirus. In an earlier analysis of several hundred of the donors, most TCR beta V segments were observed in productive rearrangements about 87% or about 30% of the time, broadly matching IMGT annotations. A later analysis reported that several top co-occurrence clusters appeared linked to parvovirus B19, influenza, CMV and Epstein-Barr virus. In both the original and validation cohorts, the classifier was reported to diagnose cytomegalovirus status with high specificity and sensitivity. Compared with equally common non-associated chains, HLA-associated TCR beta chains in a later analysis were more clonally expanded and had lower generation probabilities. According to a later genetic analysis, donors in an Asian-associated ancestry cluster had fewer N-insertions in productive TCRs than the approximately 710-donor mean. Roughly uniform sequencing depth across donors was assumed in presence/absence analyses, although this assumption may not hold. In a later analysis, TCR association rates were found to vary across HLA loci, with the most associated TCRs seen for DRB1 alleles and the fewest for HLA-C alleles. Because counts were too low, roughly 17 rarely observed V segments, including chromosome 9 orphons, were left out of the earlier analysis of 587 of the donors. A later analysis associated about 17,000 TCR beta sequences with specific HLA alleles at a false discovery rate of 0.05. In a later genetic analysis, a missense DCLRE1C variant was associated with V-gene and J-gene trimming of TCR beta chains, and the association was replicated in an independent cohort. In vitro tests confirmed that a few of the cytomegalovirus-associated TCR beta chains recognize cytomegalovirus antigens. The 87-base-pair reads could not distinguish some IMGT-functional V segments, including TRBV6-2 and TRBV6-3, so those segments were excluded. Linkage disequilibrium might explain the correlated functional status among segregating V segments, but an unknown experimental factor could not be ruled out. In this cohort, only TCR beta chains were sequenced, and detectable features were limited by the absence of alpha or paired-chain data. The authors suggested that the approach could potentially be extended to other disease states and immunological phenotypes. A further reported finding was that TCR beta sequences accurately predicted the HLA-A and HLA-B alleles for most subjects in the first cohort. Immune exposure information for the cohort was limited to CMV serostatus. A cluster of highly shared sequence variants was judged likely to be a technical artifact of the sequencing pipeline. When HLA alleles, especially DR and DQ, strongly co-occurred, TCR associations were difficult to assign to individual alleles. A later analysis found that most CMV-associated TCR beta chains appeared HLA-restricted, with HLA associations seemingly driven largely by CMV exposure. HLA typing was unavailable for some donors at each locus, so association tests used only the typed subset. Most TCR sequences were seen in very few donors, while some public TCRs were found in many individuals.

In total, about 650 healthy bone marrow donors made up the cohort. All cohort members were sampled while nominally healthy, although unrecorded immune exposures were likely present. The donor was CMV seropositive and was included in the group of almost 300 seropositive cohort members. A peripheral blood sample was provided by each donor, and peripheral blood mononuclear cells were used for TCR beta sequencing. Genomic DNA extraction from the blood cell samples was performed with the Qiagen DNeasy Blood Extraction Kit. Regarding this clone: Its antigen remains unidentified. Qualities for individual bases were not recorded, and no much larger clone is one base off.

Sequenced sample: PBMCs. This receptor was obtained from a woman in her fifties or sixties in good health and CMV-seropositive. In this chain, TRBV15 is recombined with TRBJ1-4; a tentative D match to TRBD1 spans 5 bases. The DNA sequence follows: TGTGCCACCAGCAGGCCTCTGGGGGGGGGTGAAAAACTGTTTTTT. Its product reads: CATSRPLGGGEKLFF.